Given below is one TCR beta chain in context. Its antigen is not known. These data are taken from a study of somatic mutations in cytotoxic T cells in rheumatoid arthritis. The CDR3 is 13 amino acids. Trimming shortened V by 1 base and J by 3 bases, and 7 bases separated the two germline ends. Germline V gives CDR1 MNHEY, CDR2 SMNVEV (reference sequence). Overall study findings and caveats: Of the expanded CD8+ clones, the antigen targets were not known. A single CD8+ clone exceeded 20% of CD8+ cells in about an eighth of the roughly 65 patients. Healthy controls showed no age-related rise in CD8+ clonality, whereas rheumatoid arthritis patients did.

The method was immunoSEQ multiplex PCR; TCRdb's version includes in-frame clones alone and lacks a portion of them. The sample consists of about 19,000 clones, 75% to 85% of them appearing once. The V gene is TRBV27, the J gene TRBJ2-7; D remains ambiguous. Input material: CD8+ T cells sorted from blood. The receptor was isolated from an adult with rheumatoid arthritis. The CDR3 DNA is TGTGCCAGCAGTTTATATCAAAACTACGAGCAGTACTTC. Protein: CASSLYQNYEQYF.